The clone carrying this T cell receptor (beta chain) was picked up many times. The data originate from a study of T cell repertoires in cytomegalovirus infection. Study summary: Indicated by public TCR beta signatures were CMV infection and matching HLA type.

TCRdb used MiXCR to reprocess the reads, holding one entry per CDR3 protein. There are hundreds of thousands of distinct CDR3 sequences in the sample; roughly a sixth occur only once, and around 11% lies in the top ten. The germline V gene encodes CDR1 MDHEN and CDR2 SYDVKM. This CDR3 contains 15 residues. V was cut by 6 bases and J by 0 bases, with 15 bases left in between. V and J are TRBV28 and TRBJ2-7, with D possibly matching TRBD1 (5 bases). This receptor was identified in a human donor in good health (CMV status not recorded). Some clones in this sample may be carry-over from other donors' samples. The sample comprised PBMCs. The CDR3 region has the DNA TGTGCCAGCAGCCAGCCTGGGGCTGACTCCTACGAGCAGTACTTC. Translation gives CASSQPGADSYEQYF. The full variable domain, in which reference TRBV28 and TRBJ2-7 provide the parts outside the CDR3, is DVKVTQSSRYLVKRTGEKVFLECVQDMDHENMFWYRQDPGLGLRLIYFSYDVKMKEKGDIPEGYSVSREKKERFSLILESASTNQTSMYLCASSQPGADSYEQYFGPGTRLTVT.